This T cell receptor (beta chain) was sequenced during a study of shared clonotypes between healthy human individuals. On sorted subsets, replicate PCRs used 200 to 250 ng DNA, or 30,000 or so T cell genomes. Data came from immunoSEQ multiplex PCR; TCRdb stores just in-frame clones and leaves some out. The sample includes about 2.1 million clones, 90% to 95% of them seen just once. Naive CD8 cells comprised CD45RO-negative, CCR7-positively selected cells, excluding terminally differentiated effector memory CD45RA+ cells. The material sequenced was naive CD8+ T cells from PBMCs. The sequence was obtained from a man between 18 and 29 years old in good health. Some clones in this sample may be carry-over from other donors' samples.

The DNA of the CDR3 is TGTGCCAGCAGTGATTGGGGACAGGTCTACGAGCAGTACTTC. Amino acid sequence: CASSDWGQVYEQYF. The chain employs TRBV6-1 and TRBJ2-7, with 8 bases lining up with TRBD1. V dropped 3 bases and J dropped 3; count of bases not matched to a gene: 4. Germline CDR1 reads MNHNS; CDR2 reads SASEGT. This CDR3 is built from 14 residues.